What follows are 30 T cell receptor beta chains derived from one specimen sequenced in a study of blood T cell repertoires in COVID-19. Repertoires were generated with immunoSEQ multiplex PCR, while TCRdb's copy carries only in-frame clones and drops some. Of 90,000 to 100,000 clones in the sample, around 83% were seen once. Material for sequencing was peripheral blood. The receptors stem from a man between 60 and 70 years old with acute or convalescent COVID-19.

V and J are TRBV21-1 and TRBJ1-1. TRBV21-1 is termed a pseudogene. This CDR3 is 24 amino acids long. The CDR3 loop reads CASSKVFRPLHYHLLPIPDTEAFF. In nucleotides, the CDR3 is TGTGCCAGCAGCAAAGTCTTCCGCCCCCTACACTACCACCTACTCCCGATACCGGACACTGAAGCTTTCTTT.

V is TRBV11-2 and J is TRBJ1-5; TRBD1 aligns across 12 bases. This CDR3 comprises 17 residues. V shed 2 bases and J 5 bases; nucleotides not matched to a gene: 7. Germline CDR1 and CDR2: SGHAT and FQNNGV. The CDR3, as DNA: TGTGCCAGCAGCTTAAGGCCGGGGACAGGGGGCGATCAGCCCCAGCATTTT. It codes for CASSLRPGTGGDQPQHF.

The genes are TRBV7-2 and TRBJ2-1; 8 bases are shared with TRBD1. This CDR3 region has 14 residues. V was pared by 5 bases and J by 6 bases, with 6 bases of the junction left unmatched. Germline CDR1 reads SGHTA; CDR2 reads FQGNSA. The CDR3 loop is CASSTGTGINEQFF. The CDR3 region has the DNA TGTGCCAGCAGCACCGGGACAGGAATCAATGAGCAGTTCTTC.

The chain carries TRBV6-1 and TRBJ1-2; D possibly corresponds to TRBD1 (5 bases). The germline gives CDR1 MNHNS, CDR2 SASEGT. The CDR3 is 14 amino acids. Trimming left V 2 bases short and J 4 bases short, with 11 bases between. The DNA of the CDR3 is TGTGCCAGCAGTGAACCGACAGTTTTCTATGGCTACACCTTC. This codes for CASSEPTVFYGYTF.

V is TRBV7-9 and J is TRBJ1-2; D may be TRBD1 (6 bases). The CDR3 has 13 amino acids. Between the trimmed V and J ends, which lost 3 bases and 5 bases, there was a span of 10 bases. From germline, CDR1 is SEHNR and CDR2 FQNEAQ (reference sequence). The chain's CDR3 is CASSFYRDYGYTF. The CDR3 DNA reads as TGTGCCAGCAGCTTTTACAGGGATTATGGCTACACCTTC.

This chain uses TRBV7-2 with TRBJ2-5; TRBD2 agrees at 16 bases. The ends lost 5 bases at V and 5 bases at J; junction bases unmatched: 8. Germline CDR1 reads SGHTA; CDR2 reads FQGNSA. CDR3 size: 17 residues. CDR3 nucleotides: TGTGCCAGCAGCCCGTCGGGACTAGCGGGGGGGCCGGAGACCCAGTACTTC. Protein product: CASSPSGLAGGPETQYF.

The chain has TRBV27 and TRBJ2-3; TRBD2 agrees at 9 bases. Germline V CDR1 and CDR2: MNHEY, SMNVEV (reference sequence). Unmatched junction bases numbered 6, after V lost 7 bases and J lost 1 base. The CDR3 spans 15 residues. The CDR3 nucleotides are TGTGCCAGCATGGCTAGCGGGGTTGGCACAGATACGCAGTATTTT. Translated, it gives CASMASGVGTDTQYF.

V and J are TRBV4-1 and TRBJ2-7, with TRBD2 matching 7 bases. Per the germline V gene, CDR1 is MGHRA and CDR2 is YSYEKL. With 4 bases clipped from V and 3 bases from J, the junction kept 9 bases outside the gene matches. The CDR3 extends over 15 amino acids. Here the CDR3 DNA reads TGCGCCAGCAGCCTAGAATCGGGGGAGGGCTACGAGCAGTACGTC. This encodes CASSLESGEGYEQYV.

The CDR3 coding sequence is TGTGCCAGCAGTTTTCCCCCGAGGCATGAGCAGTTCTTC. Its protein product is CASSFPPRHEQFF. The chain carries TRBV6-2 or TRBV6-3 and TRBJ2-1, with D uncertain. V was shortened by 4 bases and J by 8 bases, with 12 bases between the two germline ends. This CDR3 has 13 amino acids. Germline values: CDR1 MNHEY, CDR2 SVGEGT.

The chain combines TRBV5-8 with TRBJ1-5; D is undetermined. The length of the CDR3 is 14 residues. With 5 bases removed from V and 4 bases from J, the gap between germline ends came to 13 bases. Germline CDR1 and CDR2: SGHTS and YDEGEE. The CDR3 DNA follows: TGTGCCAGCAGAATTAGACACGGAAATCAGCCCCAGCATTTT. Its translation: CASRIRHGNQPQHF.

The chain has TRBV5-8 and TRBJ1-5; D remains ambiguous. The CDR3 sequence is 14 residues long. Between the trimmed V and J ends, which lost 1 base and 3 bases, there was a span of 8 bases. The germline V gene has CDR1 SGHTS and CDR2 YDEGEE. CDR3 sequence reads: CASSLSGYNQPQHF. CDR3 nucleotides: TGTGCCAGCAGCTTGTCCGGTTACAATCAGCCCCAGCATTTT.

This clone was seen just once. The rearrangement joins TRBV5-4 to TRBJ1-4, with D perhaps TRBD1 (6 bases). The V gene's germline CDR1 is SGHNT and CDR2 YYREEE (reference sequence). CDR3 size: 14 residues. Trimming shortened V by 5 bases and J by 8 bases, and 16 bases separated the two germline ends. CDR3 in amino acids: CASSRRGRDEKLFF. CDR3 nucleotides: TGTGCCAGCAGTCGCAGGGGAAGAGACGAAAAACTGTTTTTT. The full variable domain, its missing parts supplied by reference TRBV5-4 and TRBJ1-4, is ETGVTQSPTHLIKTRGQQVTLRCSSQSGHNTVSWYQQALGQGPQFIFQYYREEENGRGNFPPRFSGLQFPNYSSELNVNALELDDSALYLCASSRRGRDEKLFFGSGTQLSVL.

This clone has a single count. The chain links TRBV28 to TRBJ1-4, with 9 bases matching TRBD1. The V gene's germline CDR1 is MDHEN and CDR2 SYDVKM. Germline trimming cut 2 bases from V and 9 bases from J; bases unmatched to any gene: 10. This CDR3 spans 16 amino acids. The CDR3 nucleotides are TGTGCCAGCAGTTTACTCACCGGGACAGGGTCTAAAAAACTGTTTTTT. Its translation: CASSLLTGTGSKKLFF.

The V gene is TRBV28, the J gene TRBJ2-5; 13 bases map to TRBD2. The V segment lost 5 bases and the J segment 7 bases; nucleotides outside the gene matches: 10. Germline CDR1 and CDR2: MDHEN and SYDVKM. The CDR3 is 16 amino acids. CDR3 sequence (DNA): TGTGCCAGCAGTCTAGGACTAGCGGGGGCTATGGGGACCCAGTACTTC. As protein: CASSLGLAGAMGTQYF.

The V call is TRBV7-9, the J call TRBJ1-4; 9 bases map to TRBD1. After removal of 3 bases from V and 2 bases from J, the junction contained 4 bases not matched to a gene. The CDR3 runs 16 residues. CDR1 is SEHNR and CDR2 is FQNEAQ in the germline V gene (reference sequence). The CDR3 here is CASSFWTGVTNEKLFF. For the CDR3, the DNA is TGTGCCAGCAGCTTCTGGACAGGGGTCACTAATGAAAAACTGTTTTTT.

The rearrangement uses TRBV6-2 or TRBV6-3 and TRBJ2-3, with unresolved D. The length of the CDR3 is 14 residues. The ends were cut back, 0 bases at V and 2 bases at J, with 6 bases in the middle. Germline V gene data show CDR1 as MNHEY and CDR2 as SVGEGT. The CDR3 region has the DNA TGTGCCAGCAGTTACTCGGCTTCCACAGATACGCAGTATTTT. Its translation: CASSYSASTDTQYF.

V and J are TRBV11-2 and TRBJ2-1; tentatively, D is TRBD1 (6 bases). CDR1 is SGHAT, CDR2 FQNNGV, per germline. This CDR3 is built from 17 residues. V was cut by 4 bases and J by 3 bases, with 19 bases left in between. In nucleotides, the CDR3 is TGTGCCAGCAGCTGGGGCGCCGGGACAAAACTCTACAATGAGCAGTTCTTC. Its protein product is CASSWGAGTKLYNEQFF.

This chain links TRBV28 with TRBJ1-2; D not resolved. The germline V gene has CDR1 MDHEN and CDR2 SYDVKM. This CDR3 is built from 12 residues. Between the trimmed V and J ends, which lost 7 bases and 4 bases, there was a span of 10 bases. The CDR3 DNA reads as TGTGCCAGCAATACAGATTCCTATGGCTACACCTTC. Protein product: CASNTDSYGYTF.

This sequence joins TRBV5-1 and TRBJ2-1; 9 bases map to TRBD1. Germline CDR1 and CDR2: SGHRS and YFSETQ. The V segment lost 3 bases and the J segment 7 bases; nucleotides outside the gene matches: 2. This CDR3 region has 13 residues. The CDR3 is CASSSDRGNEQFF. CDR3 DNA sequence: TGCGCCAGCAGCTCGGACAGGGGTAATGAGCAGTTCTTC.

This chain connects TRBV6-5 to TRBJ2-1, with TRBD1 matching 7 bases. CDR1 is MNHEY and CDR2 is SVGAGI in the germline V gene. The trim removed 4 bases at V and 5 bases at J, leaving 11 bases unmatched. The CDR3 consists of 16 residues. CDR3 nucleotide sequence: TGTGCCAGCAGTTCCCTCCGACAGGGTAATAACAATGAGCAGTTCTTC. Translation gives CASSSLRQGNNNEQFF.

CDR3 residues: CASSQARGGLNEKLFF. The CDR3 DNA reads TGCGCCAGCAGCCAGGCCAGGGGAGGGTTGAATGAAAAACTGTTTTTT. The V call is TRBV4-3, the J call TRBJ1-4; perhaps TRBD1 as D (6 bases). In germline, CDR1 is LGHNA, CDR2 YSLEER. V lost 3 bases and J 5 bases, leaving 16 bases between the germline ends. CDR3 length equals 16 residues.

This chain joins TRBV18 and TRBJ2-3; possibly TRBD1 for D (5 bases). CDR1 is KGHSH and CDR2 is LQKENI in the germline V gene. The CDR3 is made up of 14 amino acids. The V end lost 2 bases, the J end lost 2 bases, and 8 bases lay between the germline ends. This CDR3 is CASSPSTDTDTQYF. The CDR3 DNA reads as TGTGCCAGCTCACCATCGACAGACACAGATACGCAGTATTTT.

This chain uses TRBV6-5 with TRBJ1-1; 9 nucleotides line up with TRBD1. The V and J ends lost 3 bases and 3 bases, in that order; junction bases with no gene match: 2. The CDR3 consists of 14 residues. The V gene's germline CDR1 is MNHEY and CDR2 SVGAGI. DNA for the CDR3: TGTGCCAGCAGTTATGGGACAGGGTACACTGAAGCTTTCTTT. It yields the protein CASSYGTGYTEAFF.

The V and J genes are TRBV27 and TRBJ1-1, with 8 positions matching TRBD1. This CDR3 spans 16 amino acids. V shed 6 bases and J 0 bases; nucleotides not matched to a gene: 9. The V gene's germline CDR1 is MNHEY and CDR2 SMNVEV (reference sequence). The CDR3 nucleotides read TGTGCCAGCAGATGGGGCCCAGGGGGCATGAACACTGAAGCTTTCTTT. This sequence encodes CASRWGPGGMNTEAFF.

The chain joins TRBV9 to TRBJ1-3; D call uncertain. Trimming stripped 0 bases from V and 0 bases from J, with 7 bases between. This CDR3 is 15 amino acids long. Germline V gene sequence: CDR1 SGDLS, CDR2 YYNGEE. CDR3 bases: TGTGCCAGCAGCGTAGGGGCAGTCTCTGGAAACACCATATATTTT. Translation gives CASSVGAVSGNTIYF.

The J gene is TRBJ1-3, the V gene TRBV3-1 (or the pseudogene TRBV3-2); the D gene is possibly TRBD1 (5 bases). This CDR3 region has 19 residues. V was trimmed by 0 bases and J by 2 bases, leaving 20 bases between them. Germline CDR1 reads LGHDT; CDR2 reads YNNKEL (reference sequence). The CDR3 reads CASSQDLTGLAGPGNTIYF. The DNA for the CDR3 is TGTGCCAGCAGCCAAGATTTAACGGGTCTTGCGGGGCCTGGAAACACCATATATTTT.

This clone was counted only a few times. The chain is built from TRBV30 and TRBJ1-6; 7 bases map to TRBD1. V trimming: 4 bases; J trimming: 2 bases; junction bases outside the gene matches: 11. Germline V gives CDR1 GTSNPN, CDR2 SVGIG (reference sequence). CDR3 size: 17 residues. In DNA form, the CDR3 reads TGTGCCTGGAACCCGAGACAGGGTAGGACCTATAATTCACCCCTCCACTTT. It is translated as CAWNPRQGRTYNSPLHF.

A single count supports this clone. The rearrangement links TRBV2 to TRBJ2-5; TRBD2 agrees at 12 bases. J lost 5 bases, V lost 8 bases, and 6 bases had no gene match. Germline-derived CDR1 and CDR2 are SNHLY and FYNNEI. The CDR3 runs 14 residues. CDR3 protein: CASRLAGASETQYF. The CDR3 nucleotides are TGTGCCAGCCGACTAGCGGGGGCCTCGGAGACCCAGTACTTC.

The chain uses TRBV5-1 and TRBJ2-2; 10 bases are shared with TRBD1. V shed 4 bases and J 0 bases; nucleotides not matched to a gene: 12. The CDR3 runs to 19 residues. Per the germline V gene, CDR1 is SGHRS and CDR2 is YFSETQ. CDR3 nucleotide sequence: TGCGCCAGCAGCCCGCAGGACAGGGGGGGTGGAACGAACACCGGGGAGCTGTTTTTT. Translation: CASSPQDRGGGTNTGELFF.

The chain combines TRBV2 with TRBJ1-2; the D gene is possibly TRBD1 (5 bases). The CDR3 covers 15 residues. The V gene lost 4 bases and the J gene lost 1 base, with 13 bases spanning the gap. CDR1 is SNHLY, CDR2 FYNNEI, per germline. The CDR3 is CASSAPQGYNYGYTF. The CDR3 nucleotides are TGTGCCAGCAGTGCCCCCCAGGGTTATAACTATGGCTACACCTTC. The complete variable domain, with remaining parts taken from reference TRBV2 and TRBJ1-2, reads EPEVTQTPSHQVTQMGQEVILRCVPISNHLYFYWYRQILGQKVEFLVSFYNNEISEKSEIFDDQFSVERPDGSNFTLKIRSTKLEDSAMYFCASSAPQGYNYGYTFGSGTRLTVV.